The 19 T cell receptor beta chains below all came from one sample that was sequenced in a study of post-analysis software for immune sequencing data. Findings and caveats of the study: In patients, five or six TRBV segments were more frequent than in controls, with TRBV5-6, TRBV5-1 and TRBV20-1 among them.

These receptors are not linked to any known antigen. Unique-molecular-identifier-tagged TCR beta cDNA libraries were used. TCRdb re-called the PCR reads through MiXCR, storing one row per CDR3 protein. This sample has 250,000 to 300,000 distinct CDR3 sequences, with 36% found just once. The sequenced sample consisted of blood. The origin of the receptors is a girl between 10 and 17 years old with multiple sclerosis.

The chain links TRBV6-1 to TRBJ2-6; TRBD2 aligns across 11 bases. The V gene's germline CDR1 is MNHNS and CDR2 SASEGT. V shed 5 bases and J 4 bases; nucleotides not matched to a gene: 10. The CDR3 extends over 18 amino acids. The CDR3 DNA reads TGTGCCAGCAGTCCCTTCGTAGCGGGGGGGCCCGGGGCCAACGTCCTGACTTTC. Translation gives CASSPFVAGGPGANVLTF.

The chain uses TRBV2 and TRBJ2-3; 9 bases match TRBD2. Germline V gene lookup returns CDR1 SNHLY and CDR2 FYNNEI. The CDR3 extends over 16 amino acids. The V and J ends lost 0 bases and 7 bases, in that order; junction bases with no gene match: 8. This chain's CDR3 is CASSEATSGGRNTQYF. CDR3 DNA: TGTGCCAGCAGTGAAGCGACTAGCGGAGGGCGGAATACGCAGTATTTT.

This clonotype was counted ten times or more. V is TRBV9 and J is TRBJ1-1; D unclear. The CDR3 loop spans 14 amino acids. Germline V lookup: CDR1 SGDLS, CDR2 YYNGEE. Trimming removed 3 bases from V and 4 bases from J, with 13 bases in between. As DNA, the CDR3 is TGTGCCAGCAGCGCGGGCGGGCTTGGCACTGAAGCTTTCTTT. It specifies CASSAGGLGTEAFF. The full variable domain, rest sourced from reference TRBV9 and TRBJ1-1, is DSGVTQTPKHLITATGQRVTLRCSPRSGDLSVYWYQQSLDQGLQFLIQYYNGEERAKGNILERFSAQQFPDLHSELNLSSLELGDSALYFCASSAGGLGTEAFFGQGTRLTVV.

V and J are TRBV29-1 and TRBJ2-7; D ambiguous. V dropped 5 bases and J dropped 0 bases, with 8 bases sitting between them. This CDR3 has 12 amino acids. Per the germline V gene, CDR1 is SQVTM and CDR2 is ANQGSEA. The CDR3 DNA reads TGCAGCGTTTTTAGTGGCTCCTACGAGCAGTACTTC. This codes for CSVFSGSYEQYF.

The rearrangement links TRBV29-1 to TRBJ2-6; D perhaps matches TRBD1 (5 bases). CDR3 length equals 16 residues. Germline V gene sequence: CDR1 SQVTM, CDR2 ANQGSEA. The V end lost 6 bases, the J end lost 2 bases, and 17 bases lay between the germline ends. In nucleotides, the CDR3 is TGCAGCGTAGTACAGGATATAGCTCCTGGGGCCAACGTCCTGACTTTC. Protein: CSVVQDIAPGANVLTF. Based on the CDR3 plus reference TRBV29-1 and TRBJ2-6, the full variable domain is SAVISQKPSRDICQRGTSLTIQCQVDSQVTMMFWYRQQPGQSLTLIATANQGSEATYESGFVIDKFPISRPNLTFSTLTVSNMSPEDSSIYLCSVVQDIAPGANVLTFGAGSRLTVL.

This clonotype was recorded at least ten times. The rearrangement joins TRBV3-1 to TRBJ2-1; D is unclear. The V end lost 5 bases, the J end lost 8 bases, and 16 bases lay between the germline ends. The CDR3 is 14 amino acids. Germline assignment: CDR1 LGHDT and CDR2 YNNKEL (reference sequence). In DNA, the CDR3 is TGTGCCAGCAGCGAAAGAGGTGGAAGGGATGAGCAGTTCTTC. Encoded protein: CASSERGGRDEQFF.

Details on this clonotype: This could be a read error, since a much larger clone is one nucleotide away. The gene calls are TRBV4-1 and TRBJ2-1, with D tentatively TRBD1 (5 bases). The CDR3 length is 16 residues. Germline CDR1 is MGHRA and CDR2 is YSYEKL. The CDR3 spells CASSHPRENSYIEQFF. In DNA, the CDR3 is TGCGCCAGCAGCCACCCCAGGGAAAACTCCTACATTGAGCAGTTCTTC.

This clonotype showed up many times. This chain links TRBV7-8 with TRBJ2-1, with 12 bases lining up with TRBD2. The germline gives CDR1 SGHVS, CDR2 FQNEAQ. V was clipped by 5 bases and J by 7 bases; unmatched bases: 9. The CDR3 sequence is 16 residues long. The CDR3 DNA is TGTGCCAGCAGCCTGAGACTAGCGGGGGAGGATAATGAGCAGTTCTTC. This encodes CASSLRLAGEDNEQFF.

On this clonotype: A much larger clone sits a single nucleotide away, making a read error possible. CDR3: CPSSLQGLKNEQFF. CDR3 nucleotides: TGCCCCAGCAGCTTGCAGGGTCTAAAAAATGAGCAGTTCTTC. The V call is TRBV5-1, the J call TRBJ2-1, with D possibly matching TRBD1 (5 bases). Germline-derived CDR1 and CDR2 are SGHRS and YFSETQ. CDR3 size: 14 residues.

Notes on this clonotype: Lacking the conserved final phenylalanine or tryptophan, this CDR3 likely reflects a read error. CDR3 sequence: CASSATWTAASTDTQYC. In DNA form, the CDR3 reads TGTGCCAGCAGTGCCACTTGGACAGCCGCGAGCACAGATACGCAGTATTGT. J is TRBJ2-3 and V is TRBV6-1; possibly TRBD1 for D (6 bases). Trimming took off 4 bases at V and 0 bases at J, with 17 bases between the two ends. This CDR3 is built from 17 residues. Per germline, CDR1 MNHNS and CDR2 SASEGT.

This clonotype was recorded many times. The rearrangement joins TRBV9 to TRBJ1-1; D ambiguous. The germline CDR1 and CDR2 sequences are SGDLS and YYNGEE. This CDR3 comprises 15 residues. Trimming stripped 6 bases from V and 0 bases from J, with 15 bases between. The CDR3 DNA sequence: TGTGCCAGCACCATGATACCCCGAATGAACACTGAAGCTTTCTTT. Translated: CASTMIPRMNTEAFF.

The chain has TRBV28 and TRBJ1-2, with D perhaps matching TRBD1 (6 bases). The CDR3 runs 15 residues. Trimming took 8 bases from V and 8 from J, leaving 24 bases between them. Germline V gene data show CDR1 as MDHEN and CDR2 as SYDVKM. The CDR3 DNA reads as TGTGCCAGCGGAGGCACCCGACAGGCAATAGGGGGCTACACCTTC. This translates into CASGGTRQAIGGYTF.

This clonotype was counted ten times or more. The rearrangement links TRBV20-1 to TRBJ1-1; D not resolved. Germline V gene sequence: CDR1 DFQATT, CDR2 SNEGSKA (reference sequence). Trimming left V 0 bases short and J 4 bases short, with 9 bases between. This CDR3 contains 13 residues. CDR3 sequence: CSAREASGTEAFF. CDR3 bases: TGCAGTGCTAGAGAGGCCTCTGGCACTGAAGCTTTCTTT.

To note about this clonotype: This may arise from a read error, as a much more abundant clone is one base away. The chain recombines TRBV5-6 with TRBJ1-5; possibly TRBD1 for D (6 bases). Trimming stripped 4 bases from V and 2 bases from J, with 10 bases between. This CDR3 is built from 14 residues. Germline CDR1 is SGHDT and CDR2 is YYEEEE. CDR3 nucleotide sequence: TGTGCCAGCAGCCTACGGGGGCGCAATCAGCCCCAGCATTTT. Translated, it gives CASSLRGRNQPQHF.

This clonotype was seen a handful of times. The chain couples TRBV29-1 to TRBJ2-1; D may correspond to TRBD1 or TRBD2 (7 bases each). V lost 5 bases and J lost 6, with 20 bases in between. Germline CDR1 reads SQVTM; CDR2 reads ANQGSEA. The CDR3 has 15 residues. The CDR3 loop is CSVLGGRQGGNEQFF. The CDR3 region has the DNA TGCAGCGTTCTGGGGGGGAGACAGGGTGGCAATGAGCAGTTCTTC.

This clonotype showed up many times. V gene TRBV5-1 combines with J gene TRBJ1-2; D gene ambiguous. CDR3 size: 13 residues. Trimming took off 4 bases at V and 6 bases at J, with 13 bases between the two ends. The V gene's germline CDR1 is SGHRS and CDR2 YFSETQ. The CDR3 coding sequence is TGCGCCAGCAGCCCCTCCGGCGGGGATGGCTACACCTTC. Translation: CASSPSGGDGYTF. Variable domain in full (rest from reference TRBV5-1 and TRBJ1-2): KAGVTQTPRYLIKTRGQQVTLSCSPISGHRSVSWYQQTPGQGLQFLFEYFSETQRNKGNFPGRFSGRQFSNSRSEMNVSTLELGDSALYLCASSPSGGDGYTFGSGTRLTVV.

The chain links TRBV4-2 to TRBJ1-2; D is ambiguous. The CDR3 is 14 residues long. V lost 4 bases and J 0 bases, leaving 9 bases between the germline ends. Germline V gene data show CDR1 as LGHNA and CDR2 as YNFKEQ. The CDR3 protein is CASSPYSANYGYTF. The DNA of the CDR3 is TGTGCCAGCAGCCCTTACAGCGCTAACTATGGCTACACCTTC.

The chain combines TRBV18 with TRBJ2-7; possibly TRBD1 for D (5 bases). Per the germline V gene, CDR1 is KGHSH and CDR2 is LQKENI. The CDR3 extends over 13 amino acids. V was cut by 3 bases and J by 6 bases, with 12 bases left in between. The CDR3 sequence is CASSPKGVVEQYF. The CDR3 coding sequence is TGTGCCAGCTCACCTAAAGGGGTGGTCGAGCAGTACTTC.

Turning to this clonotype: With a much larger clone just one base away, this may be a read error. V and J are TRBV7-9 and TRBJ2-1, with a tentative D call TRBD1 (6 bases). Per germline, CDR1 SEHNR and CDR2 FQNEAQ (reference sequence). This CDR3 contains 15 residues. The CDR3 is CACSLDATGSYEQFF. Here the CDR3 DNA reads TGTGCCTGCAGCTTAGATGCGACAGGAAGCTATGAGCAGTTCTTC.